This is a list of T cell receptor beta chains from one sample in a study of T cell repertoires in cytomegalovirus infection. One entry per CDR3 protein results from TCRdb running MiXCR on the reads. Altogether about 160,000 distinct CDR3 sequences are present, about 15% being singletons, with the ten largest covering over 15%. The specimen was CD8+ T cells from PBMCs. These receptors all stem from a human donor in good health (CMV status not recorded). Some clones in this sample may be carry-over from other donors' samples. The CDR3 runs from the conserved cysteine through the conserved F or W. Each record gives: clone size, J gene, V gene, D gene, CDR3 protein, CDR3 DNA. The D gene is left open where the match is weak. Where a row states a size, it is once, few, many or the class of an expanded clone; other rows omit it.

few | TRBJ1-1 | TRBV20-1 | NA | CSALEGGPTEAFF | TGCAGTGCCCTAGAGGGAGGGCCGACTGAAGCTTTCTTT
NA | TRBJ1-5 | TRBV19 | NA | CASSVTGRNQPQHF | TGTGCCAGTAGTGTTACAGGGAGGAATCAGCCCCAGCATTTT
few | TRBJ2-2 | TRBV7-3 | TRBD1 | CASSAVDRGNTGELFF | TGTGCCAGCAGCGCTGTGGACAGGGGGAACACCGGGGAGCTGTTTTTT
NA | TRBJ2-1 | TRBV6-5 | TRBD2 | CDRSYRGSGYNEQFF | TGTGACCGCAGTTACCGCGGGAGTGGTTACAATGAGCAGTTCTTC
NA | TRBJ2-1 | TRBV14 | NA | CASSQVYTNEQFF | TGTGCCAGCAGCCAAGTTTATACCAATGAGCAGTTCTTC
NA | TRBJ1-5 | TRBV6-1 | NA | CASSESFHLNQPQHF | TGTGCCAGCAGTGAATCGTTTCACCTAAATCAGCCCCAGCATTTT
NA | TRBJ1-5 | TRBV7-2 | NA | CASSRTVDQPQHF | TGTGCCAGCAGCAGGACCGTCGACCAGCCCCAGCATTTT
NA | TRBJ1-2 | TRBV29-1 | NA | CSVQHDGYTF | TGCAGCGTTCAGCACGATGGCTACACCTTC
NA | TRBJ2-7 | TRBV12-3/TRBV12-4 | NA | CASSRAVAYEQYF | TGTGCCAGCAGTCGGGCAGTTGCCTACGAGCAGTACTTC
NA | TRBJ2-5 | TRBV9 | TRBD2 | CASSGPSGRKETQYF | TGTGCCAGCAGCGGGCCCAGCGGGAGGAAAGAGACCCAGTACTTC
few | TRBJ2-1 | TRBV7-9 | TRBD2 | CASSFPPSGGLGNEQFF | TGTGCCAGCAGCTTCCCCCCTAGCGGGGGGCTAGGGAATGAGCAGTTCTTC
few | TRBJ2-1 | TRBV20-1 | TRBD2 | CSARGLAGGPTEQFF | TGCAGTGCTAGAGGACTAGCGGGGGGGCCTACTGAGCAGTTCTTC
NA | TRBJ2-1 | TRBV6-4 | NA | CASSSSPVGDNEQFF | TGTGCCAGCAGTTCATCGCCCGTCGGGGACAATGAGCAGTTCTTC
once | TRBJ1-1 | TRBV7-9 | TRBD1 | CASSSYDRGWETEAFF | TGTGCCAGCAGCTCTTATGACAGGGGGTGGGAAACTGAAGCTTTCTTT
few | TRBJ2-4 | TRBV20-1 | NA | CSASPTGNIQYF | TGCAGTGCTAGTCCCACGGGAAACATTCAGTACTTC
NA | TRBJ2-3 | TRBV14 | NA | CASSATAESSTDTQYF | TGTGCCAGCAGCGCAACGGCGGAATCCTCCACAGATACGCAGTATTTT
NA | TRBJ1-1 | TRBV20-1 | NA | CSARNLRGTEAFF | TGCAGTGCTAGAAATCTCAGGGGCACTGAAGCTTTCTTT
NA | TRBJ2-3 | TRBV7-2 | TRBD1 | CASNFLTGALDTQYF | TGTGCCAGCAACTTCCTGACAGGGGCCTTAGATACGCAGTATTTT
few | TRBJ2-3 | TRBV7-2 | NA | CASSLVAPGRTQYF | TGTGCCAGCAGCTTAGTTGCTCCGGGGCGTACGCAGTATTTT
NA | TRBJ1-6 | TRBV7-2 | NA | CASTLRDTSLNSPLHF | TGTGCCAGCACCCTCCGGGACACATCCCTCAATTCACCCCTCCACTTT
NA | TRBJ2-7 | TRBV7-9 | NA | CASSSDSEVAYEQYF | TGTGCCAGCAGCTCAGACTCCGAGGTTGCCTACGAGCAGTACTTC
NA | TRBJ1-5 | TRBV28 | NA | CASSSPWKNQPQHF | TGTGCCAGCAGTTCTCCCTGGAAAAATCAGCCCCAGCATTTT
few | TRBJ1-3 | TRBV7-6 | NA | CASSLGSGTGNTIYF | TGTGCCAGCAGCTTAGGGTCGGGAACTGGAAACACCATATATTTT
few | TRBJ2-1 | TRBV7-9 | TRBD2 | CASSLVSGGLYNEQFF | TGTGCCAGCAGCTTAGTCAGCGGGGGACTCTACAATGAGCAGTTCTTC
few | TRBJ2-7 | TRBV10-3 | NA | CASGDSTYEQYF | TGTGCCTCGGGGGACAGCACCTACGAGCAGTACTTC